This T cell receptor beta chain was obtained from a study of blood T cell repertoires in COVID-19. Germline CDR1 and CDR2: SGHRS and YFSETQ. This CDR3 spans 17 amino acids. J was trimmed by 2 bases and V by 4 bases; bases with no gene match: 12. Method: immunoSEQ multiplex PCR; TCRdb's copy keeps in-frame clones and lacks some. This sample carries some 350,000 clones, over 75% of them seen once, and the ten largest clones take about 5.2%. The sequence was obtained from a woman aged 30 to 39 who had recovered from COVID-19. The rearrangement uses TRBV5-1 and TRBJ2-3; 8 bases map to TRBD1. The sequenced sample consisted of PBMCs or T cells enriched from blood (not recorded which). The CDR3 DNA is TGCGCCAGCAGCCCCTTTCGACAGGGGTCCAACACAGATACGCAGTATTTT. The encoded protein is CASSPFRQGSNTDTQYF. Variable domain in full (rest from reference TRBV5-1 and TRBJ2-3): KAGVTQTPRYLIKTRGQQVTLSCSPISGHRSVSWYQQTPGQGLQFLFEYFSETQRNKGNFPGRFSGRQFSNSRSEMNVSTLELGDSALYLCASSPFRQGSNTDTQYFGPGTRLTVL.